What follows is one T cell receptor beta chain and its context. This specimen comes from a study of technical replicates of blood from a handful of donors. Clones were read by immunoSEQ multiplex PCR, and TCRdb kept only the in-frame ones, dropping some. The table lists approximately 70,000 clones, more than 95% of them singletons. V lost 2 bases, J lost 6 bases, and 11 bases lay in between. Germline values: CDR1 SEHNR, CDR2 FQNEAQ (reference sequence). The CDR3 spans 13 residues. Specimen: T cells isolated from PBMCs. The rearrangement uses TRBV7-9 and TRBJ2-7; unclear D gene. This clonotype originated in a human donor in good health. CDR3 amino acids: CASSLISFGEQYF. In nucleotides, the CDR3 is TGTGCCAGCAGCTTAATTAGCTTTGGCGAGCAGTACTTC.